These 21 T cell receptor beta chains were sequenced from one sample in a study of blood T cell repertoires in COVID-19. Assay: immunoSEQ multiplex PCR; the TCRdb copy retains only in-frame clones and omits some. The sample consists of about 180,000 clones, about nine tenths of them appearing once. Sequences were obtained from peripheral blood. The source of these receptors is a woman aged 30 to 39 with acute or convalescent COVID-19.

CDR3 loop: CASSPGQGIYEQYF. In DNA, the CDR3 is TGTGCCAGCAGCCCGGGACAGGGGATCTACGAGCAGTACTTC. The rearrangement joins TRBV28 to TRBJ2-7; 10 bases are shared with TRBD1. V was clipped by 6 bases and J by 3 bases; unmatched bases: 5. Germline V lookup: CDR1 MDHEN, CDR2 SYDVKM. This CDR3 is built from 14 residues.

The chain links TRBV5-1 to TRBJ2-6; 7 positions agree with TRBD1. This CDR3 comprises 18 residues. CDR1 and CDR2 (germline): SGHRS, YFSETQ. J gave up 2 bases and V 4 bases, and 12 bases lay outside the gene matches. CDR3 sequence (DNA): TGCGCCAGCAGCCGCCGGACAGGAGAGGGAACTGGGGCCAACGTCCTGACTTTC. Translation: CASSRRTGEGTGANVLTF.

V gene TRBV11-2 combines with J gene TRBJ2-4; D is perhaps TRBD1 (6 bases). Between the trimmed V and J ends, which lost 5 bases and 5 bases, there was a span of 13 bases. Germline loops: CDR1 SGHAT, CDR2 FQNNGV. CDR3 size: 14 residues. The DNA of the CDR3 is TGTGCCAGCAGCACAACAGGGTTGGAAAACATTCAGTACTTC. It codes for CASSTTGLENIQYF.

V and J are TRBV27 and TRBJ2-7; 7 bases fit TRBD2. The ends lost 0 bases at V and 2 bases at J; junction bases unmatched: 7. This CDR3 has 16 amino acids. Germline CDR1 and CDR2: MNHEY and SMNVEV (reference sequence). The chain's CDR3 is CASSLSWGGRAYEQYF. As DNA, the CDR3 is TGTGCCAGCAGTTTATCCTGGGGCGGGAGAGCCTACGAGCAGTACTTC.

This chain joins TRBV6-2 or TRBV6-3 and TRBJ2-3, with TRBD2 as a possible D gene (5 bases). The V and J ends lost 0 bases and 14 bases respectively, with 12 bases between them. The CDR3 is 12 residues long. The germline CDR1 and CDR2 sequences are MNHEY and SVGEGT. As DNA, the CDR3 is TGTGCCAGCAGTTACTCGAGGGCCTTTCGGTATTTT. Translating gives CASSYSRAFRYF.

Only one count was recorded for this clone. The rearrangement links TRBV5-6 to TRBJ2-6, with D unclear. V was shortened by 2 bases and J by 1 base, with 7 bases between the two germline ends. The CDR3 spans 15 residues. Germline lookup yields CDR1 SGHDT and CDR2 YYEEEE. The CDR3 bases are TGTGCCAGCAGCTTTTTAGTGTCTGGGGCCAACGTCCTGACTTTC. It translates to CASSFLVSGANVLTF.

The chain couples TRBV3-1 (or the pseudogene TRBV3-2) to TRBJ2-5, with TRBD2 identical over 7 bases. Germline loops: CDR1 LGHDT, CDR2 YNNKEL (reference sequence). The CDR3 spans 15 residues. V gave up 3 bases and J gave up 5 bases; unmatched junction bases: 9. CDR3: CASSHLAGVGETQYF. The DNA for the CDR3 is TGTGCCAGCAGCCATCTGGCGGGAGTAGGGGAGACCCAGTACTTC.

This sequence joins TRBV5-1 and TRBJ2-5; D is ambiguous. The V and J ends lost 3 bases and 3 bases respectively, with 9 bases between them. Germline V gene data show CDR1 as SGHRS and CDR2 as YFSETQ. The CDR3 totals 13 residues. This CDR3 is CASSSGSEETQYF. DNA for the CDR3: TGCGCCAGCAGCTCCGGGTCTGAAGAGACCCAGTACTTC.

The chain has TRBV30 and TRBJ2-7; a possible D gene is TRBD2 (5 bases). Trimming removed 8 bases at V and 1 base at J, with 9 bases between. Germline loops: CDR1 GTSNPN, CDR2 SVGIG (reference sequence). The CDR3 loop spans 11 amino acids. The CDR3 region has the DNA TGTGCCGGAGCGGATTCCTACGAGCAGTACTTC. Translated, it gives CAGADSYEQYF. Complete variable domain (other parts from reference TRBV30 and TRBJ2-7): SQTIHQWPATLVQPVGSPLSLECTVEGTSNPNLYWYRQAAGRGLQLLFYSVGIGQISSEVPQNLSASRPQDRQFILSSKKLLLSDSGFYLCAGADSYEQYFGPGTRLTVT.

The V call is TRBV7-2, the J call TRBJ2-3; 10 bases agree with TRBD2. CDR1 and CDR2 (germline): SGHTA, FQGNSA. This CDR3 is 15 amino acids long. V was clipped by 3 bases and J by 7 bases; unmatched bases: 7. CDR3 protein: CASSLGTSGMNTQYF. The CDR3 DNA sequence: TGTGCCAGCAGCTTGGGAACTAGCGGGATGAATACGCAGTATTTT. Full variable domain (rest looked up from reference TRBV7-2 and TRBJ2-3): GAGVSQSPSNKVTEKGKDVELRCDPISGHTALYWYRQSLGQGLEFLIYFQGNSAPDKSGLPSDRFSAERTGGSVSTLTIQRTQQEDSAVYLCASSLGTSGMNTQYFGPGTRLTVL.

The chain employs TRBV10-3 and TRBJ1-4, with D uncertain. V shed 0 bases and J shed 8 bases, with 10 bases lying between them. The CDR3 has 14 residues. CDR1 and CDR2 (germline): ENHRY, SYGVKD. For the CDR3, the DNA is TGTGCCATCAGTGAGTCGGTGACACTCGAAAAACTGTTTTTT. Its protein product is CAISESVTLEKLFF.

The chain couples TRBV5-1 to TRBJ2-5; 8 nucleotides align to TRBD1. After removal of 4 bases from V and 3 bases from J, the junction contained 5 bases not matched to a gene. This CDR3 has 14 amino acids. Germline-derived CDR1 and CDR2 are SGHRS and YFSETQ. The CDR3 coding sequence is TGCGCCAGCAGCCGGGGACAGGCAGAAGAGACCCAGTACTTC. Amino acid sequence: CASSRGQAEETQYF. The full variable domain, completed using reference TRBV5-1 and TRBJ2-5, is KAGVTQTPRYLIKTRGQQVTLSCSPISGHRSVSWYQQTPGQGLQFLFEYFSETQRNKGNFPGRFSGRQFSNSRSEMNVSTLELGDSALYLCASSRGQAEETQYFGPGTRLLVL.

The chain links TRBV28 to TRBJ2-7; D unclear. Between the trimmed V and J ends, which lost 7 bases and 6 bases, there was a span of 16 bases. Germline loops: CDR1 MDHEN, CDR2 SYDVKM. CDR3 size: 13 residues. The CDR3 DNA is TGTGCCAGCAATTCCCGTGTCCTACCCGAGCAGTACTTC. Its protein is CASNSRVLPEQYF.

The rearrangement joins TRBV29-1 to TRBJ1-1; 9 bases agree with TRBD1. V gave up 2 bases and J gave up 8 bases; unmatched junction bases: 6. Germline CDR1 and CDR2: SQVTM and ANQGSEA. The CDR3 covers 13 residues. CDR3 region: CSVERDRVGEAFF. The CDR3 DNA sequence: TGCAGCGTTGAACGGGACAGGGTTGGCGAAGCTTTCTTT. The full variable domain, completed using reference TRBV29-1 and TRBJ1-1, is SAVISQKPSRDICQRGTSLTIQCQVDSQVTMMFWYRQQPGQSLTLIATANQGSEATYESGFVIDKFPISRPNLTFSTLTVSNMSPEDSSIYLCSVERDRVGEAFFGQGTRLTVV.

The CDR3 sequence is CASSQGYTDTQYF. The CDR3 region has the DNA TGCGCCAGCAGCCAGGGGTACACAGATACGCAGTATTTT. The rearrangement uses TRBV5-1 and TRBJ2-3, with D possibly TRBD1 on 6 matching bases. The germline gives CDR1 SGHRS, CDR2 YFSETQ. The CDR3 is made up of 13 amino acids. Trimming removed 4 bases from V and 2 bases from J, with 8 bases in between.

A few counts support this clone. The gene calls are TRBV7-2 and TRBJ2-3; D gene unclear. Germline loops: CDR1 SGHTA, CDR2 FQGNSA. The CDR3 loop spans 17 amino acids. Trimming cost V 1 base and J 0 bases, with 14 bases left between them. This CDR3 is CASSLGGYTTSTDTQYF. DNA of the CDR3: TGTGCCAGCAGCTTAGGAGGCTATACTACAAGCACAGATACGCAGTATTTT.

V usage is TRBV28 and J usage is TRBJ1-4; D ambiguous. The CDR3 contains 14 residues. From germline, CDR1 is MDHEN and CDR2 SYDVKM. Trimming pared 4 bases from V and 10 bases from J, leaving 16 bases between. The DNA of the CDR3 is TGTGCCAGCAGTTCCCCCTGGAGGCAGATAAAACTGTTTTTT. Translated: CASSSPWRQIKLFF. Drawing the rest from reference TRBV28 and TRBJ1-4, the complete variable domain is DVKVTQSSRYLVKRTGEKVFLECVQDMDHENMFWYRQDPGLGLRLIYFSYDVKMKEKGDIPEGYSVSREKKERFSLILESASTNQTSMYLCASSSPWRQIKLFFGSGTQLSVL.

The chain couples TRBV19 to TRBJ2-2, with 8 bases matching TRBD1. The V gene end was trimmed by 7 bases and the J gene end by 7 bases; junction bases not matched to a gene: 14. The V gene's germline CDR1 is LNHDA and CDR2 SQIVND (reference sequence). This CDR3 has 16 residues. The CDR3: CASTYSGGARVGELFF. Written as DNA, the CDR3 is TGTGCCAGTACCTACTCAGGGGGCGCCAGGGTCGGGGAGCTGTTTTTT.

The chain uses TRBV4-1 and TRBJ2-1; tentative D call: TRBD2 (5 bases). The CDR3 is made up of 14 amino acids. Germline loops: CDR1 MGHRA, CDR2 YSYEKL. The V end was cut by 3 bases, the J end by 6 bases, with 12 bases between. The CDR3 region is CASSHSLEGNEQFF. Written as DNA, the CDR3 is TGCGCCAGCAGCCACTCACTAGAGGGCAATGAGCAGTTCTTC.

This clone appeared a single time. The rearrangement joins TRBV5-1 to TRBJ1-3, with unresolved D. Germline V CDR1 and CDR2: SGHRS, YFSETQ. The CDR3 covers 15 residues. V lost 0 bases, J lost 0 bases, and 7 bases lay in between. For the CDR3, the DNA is TGCGCCAGCAGCTTGGACGGGTTCTCTGGAAACACCATATATTTT. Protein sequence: CASSLDGFSGNTIYF.

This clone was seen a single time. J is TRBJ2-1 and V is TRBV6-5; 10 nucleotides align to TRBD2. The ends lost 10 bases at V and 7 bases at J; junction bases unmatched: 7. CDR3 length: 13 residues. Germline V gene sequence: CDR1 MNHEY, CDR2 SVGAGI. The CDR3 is CATSAGGVNEQFF. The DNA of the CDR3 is TGTGCCACCTCAGCGGGAGGGGTGAATGAGCAGTTCTTC.